This T cell receptor (beta chain) was identified during a study of shared clonotypes between healthy human individuals. The germline gives CDR1 DFQATT, CDR2 SNEGSKA (reference sequence). The CDR3 runs to 11 residues. V was clipped by 4 bases and J by 4 bases; unmatched bases: 0. Some clones are missing from TCRdb's copy, which holds only in-frame ones; the method was immunoSEQ multiplex PCR. The profile shows roughly 1 million clones, 78% of them singletons. This clone was recorded at least ten times. The TCR sequence derives from a man aged 18 to 29 in good health. Some clones in this sample may be carry-over from other donors' samples. This chain connects TRBV20-1 to TRBJ1-1; TRBD1 matches at 7 bases. The specimen sequenced was memory CD4+ T cells from PBMCs. Regarding subset: CD45RA-negative fraction. Here the CDR3 reads CSATGGTEAFF. CDR3 sequence (DNA): TGCAGTGCTACAGGGGGCACTGAAGCTTTCTTT.